This T cell receptor beta chain stems from a study of metastatic and nonmetastatic thyroid tumors. About the research overall: Malignant and benign thyroid patients had repertoires compared in peripheral blood and tumor or nodule tissue.

This clone was seen repeatedly, ten times or more. Its antigen is undetermined. None of the patients had undergone any treatment ahead of thyroid surgery. Original data processing: Across clinicopathological groups, CDR3 differences served as the basis for building a distant-metastasis classifier for papillary thyroid cancer. Using MiXCR, TCRdb reanalyzed the PCR reads. These V and J calls rely on TCRdb rather than the paper's analysis. The data show approximately 41,000 clones, 25% to 30% seen once. V dropped 4 bases and J dropped 4 bases, with 16 bases sitting between them. Germline V lookup: CDR1 SGHDT, CDR2 YYEEEE. The CDR3 contains 15 residues. Whole-study results and caveats: Compared with benign nodules, malignant thyroid tumors were reported to have significantly higher TCR beta diversity in both blood and tumor.

This chain links TRBV5-6 with TRBJ2-3, with TRBD2 as a possible D gene (6 bases). The sequenced sample was blood. The receptor was derived from a male donor with papillary thyroid cancer or a benign thyroid nodule (not recorded which). Some clones in this sample may be carry-over from other donors' samples. The CDR3 DNA follows: TGTGCCAGCAGCCCCAGGACGGGAGCGTCAGATACGCAGTATTTT. This encodes CASSPRTGASDTQYF.